One and the same sample provided the 16 T cell receptor beta chains below, sequenced in a study of T cells after yellow fever vaccination. TCRdb re-analysed the 5' RACE reads in MiXCR, keeping a single row per CDR3 protein. The sample lists 350,000 or so distinct CDR3 sequences; approximately 8% were seen once. This sample comprised PBMCs, obtained 45 days after the first yellow fever vaccination. The source of these receptors is a man aged 18 to 35 who received the YFV17D yellow fever vaccine.

The V call is TRBV7-9, the J call TRBJ2-2; 7 bases line up with TRBD2. Trimming took 2 bases from V and 4 from J; bases not matched to a gene: 7. Germline V gives CDR1 SEHNR, CDR2 FQNEAQ (reference sequence). This CDR3 has 16 amino acids. Written as DNA, the CDR3 is TGTGCCAGCAGCTTAAGCGGGGACTGGTTCACCGGGGAGCTGTTTTTT. Protein: CASSLSGDWFTGELFF. The whole variable domain, remainder taken from reference TRBV7-9 and TRBJ2-2, is DTGVSQNPRHKITKRGQNVTFRCDPISEHNRLYWYRQTLGQGPEFLTYFQNEAQLEKSRLLSDRFSAERPKGSFSTLEIQRTEQGDSAMYLCASSLSGDWFTGELFFGEGSRLTVL.

The table lists this clonotype with a few counts. V gene TRBV4-1 combines with J gene TRBJ2-5, with D possibly called TRBD1 or TRBD2 (6 bases each). Deletions cut 0 bases from V and 5 bases from J, with 13 bases between. The CDR3 is 15 amino acids. Germline CDR1 reads MGHRA; CDR2 reads YSYEKL. CDR3 residues: CASSQDNRGLETQYF. The CDR3 nucleotides are TGCGCCAGCAGCCAAGATAATCGGGGGCTTGAGACCCAGTACTTC.

This clonotype was observed a few times. The chain uses TRBV12-3 or TRBV12-4 and TRBJ2-3; 9 bases fit TRBD2. This CDR3 comprises 15 residues. Trimming took 1 base from V and 5 from J; bases not matched to a gene: 4. CDR3 nucleotide sequence: TGTGCCAGCAGTTTAGGGCGGGGGGGCCGAGATACGCAGTATTTT. It codes for CASSLGRGGRDTQYF.

Ten or more counts support this clonotype. This chain connects TRBV4-3 to TRBJ2-3; no reliable D call. CDR3 length: 13 residues. Trimming took off 0 bases at V and 6 bases at J, with 7 bases between the two ends. CDR1 and CDR2 (germline): LGHNA, YSLEER. CDR3 residues: CASSQDGWDTQYF. The CDR3 DNA follows: TGCGCCAGCAGCCAAGATGGGTGGGATACGCAGTATTTT.

The V call is TRBV29-1, the J call TRBJ2-2; 8 bases match TRBD1. There are 16 residues in the CDR3. Trimming removed 3 bases from V and 0 bases from J; junction bases left unmatched: 6. CDR1 is SQVTM and CDR2 is ANQGSEA in the germline V gene. DNA of the CDR3: TGCAGCGTTGAGGATCCGACAGGGGCGAACACCGGGGAGCTGTTTTTT. It codes for CSVEDPTGANTGELFF.

Notes on this clonotype: One end of the junction varies from germline; a read error may be responsible. The CDR3 reads CASGPGLYGCTF. CDR3 nucleotides: TGTGCCAGCGGCCCCGGGCTCTATGGCTGCACCTTC. The rearrangement joins TRBV28 to TRBJ1-2; no definite D call. Germline-derived CDR1 and CDR2 are MDHEN and SYDVKM. The CDR3 totals 12 residues.

This clonotype occurred a few times. The genes are TRBV7-8 and TRBJ2-3, with 7 nucleotides matching TRBD2. This CDR3 comprises 18 residues. J gave up 2 bases and V 3 bases, and 14 bases lay outside the gene matches. Germline lookup yields CDR1 SGHVS and CDR2 FQNEAQ. In DNA form, the CDR3 reads TGTGCCAGCAGCTTTGGGAGGACAAGCGGGGATTACACAGATACGCAGTATTTT. It specifies CASSFGRTSGDYTDTQYF.

There are a few counts of this clonotype. The chain joins TRBV11-2 to TRBJ2-5, with 8 bases identical to TRBD2. The length of the CDR3 is 18 residues. V lost 1 base to trimming and J lost 1 base; unmatched junction nucleotides: 11. Germline V gives CDR1 SGHAT, CDR2 FQNNGV. CDR3 amino acids: CASSLVGRASGFQETQYF. In DNA form, the CDR3 reads TGTGCCAGCAGCTTAGTTGGACGGGCTAGCGGGTTCCAAGAGACCCAGTACTTC.

This clonotype has a handful of counts. The chain has TRBV7-2 and TRBJ2-5, with 9 bases identical to TRBD2. Germline-derived CDR1 and CDR2 are SGHTA and FQGNSA. V shed 5 bases, J shed 2 bases, and the junction held 12 bases outside the gene matches. CDR3 size: 17 residues. The CDR3 nucleotides are TGTGCCAGCAGCCGCCGAGTTAGCGGGGGACTACAAGAGACCCAGTACTTC. Translation gives CASSRRVSGGLQETQYF.

This chain uses TRBV15 with TRBJ1-6, with D perhaps TRBD1 (6 bases). The CDR3 has 14 amino acids. In germline, CDR1 is LNHNV, CDR2 YYDKDF (reference sequence). V was trimmed by 6 bases and J by 10 bases, leaving 16 bases between them. CDR3 nucleotides: TGTGCCACCAGGGACAGCGGGGGCGCGTCACCCCTCCACTTT. It translates to CATRDSGGASPLHF.

The sample holds many counts of this clonotype. This chain links TRBV7-2 with TRBJ2-5, with D uncertain. Germline V gene data show CDR1 as SGHTA and CDR2 as FQGNSA. This CDR3 is 14 amino acids long. Trimming pared 2 bases from V and 0 bases from J, leaving 7 bases between. The CDR3 here is CASSLRAYQETQYF. The CDR3 DNA reads TGTGCCAGCAGCTTAAGGGCATACCAAGAGACCCAGTACTTC.

This clonotype was detected only a few times. V is TRBV5-4 and J is TRBJ2-5; TRBD2 might be the D (7 bases). The V gene's germline CDR1 is SGHNT and CDR2 YYREEE (reference sequence). The CDR3 runs to 17 residues. V lost 4 bases to trimming and J lost 1 base, with 20 bases between them. The CDR3 protein is CASSHWLRGAVQETQYF. In DNA form, the CDR3 reads TGTGCCAGCAGCCACTGGCTACGGGGGGCGGTCCAAGAGACCCAGTACTTC.

This chain links TRBV4-2 with TRBJ1-2, with D unresolved. Germline CDR1 LGHNA, CDR2 YNFKEQ. V was clipped by 1 base and J by 2 bases, with 11 bases between them. CDR3 size: 15 residues. CDR3 coding DNA: TGTGCCAGCAGCCAAGGAGGTACCGGAAACTATGGCTACACCTTC. This gives the protein CASSQGGTGNYGYTF.

This clonotype appeared a few times. This chain links TRBV5-1 with TRBJ2-1; the match to TRBD2 covers 13 bases. Germline trimming cut 4 bases from V and 10 bases from J; bases unmatched to any gene: 11. Germline V gene lookup returns CDR1 SGHRS and CDR2 YFSETQ. The CDR3 extends over 16 amino acids. The CDR3 here is CASSPVWGLAGLEQFF. CDR3 coding DNA: TGCGCCAGCAGCCCTGTGTGGGGACTAGCGGGATTGGAGCAGTTCTTC.

The V and J genes are TRBV18 and TRBJ1-2, with 8 bases that match TRBD1. Trimming took 2 bases from V and 7 from J; bases not matched to a gene: 6. The CDR3 runs 14 residues. Germline CDR1 and CDR2: KGHSH and LQKENI. CDR3 nucleotides: TGTGCCAGCTCACCAACGGACAGGGACAGTGGCTACACCTTC. Translating it yields CASSPTDRDSGYTF.

The rearrangement links TRBV7-2 to TRBJ2-1; no clear D gene. Germline loops: CDR1 SGHTA, CDR2 FQGNSA. The CDR3 has 17 amino acids. Deletions cut 5 bases from V and 8 bases from J, with 25 bases between. The CDR3 bases are TGTGCCAGCAGCGCTATAGCCGGTTGGTACGGATTGGATGAGCAGTTCTTC. Its protein product is CASSAIAGWYGLDEQFF.